This T cell receptor beta chain originates from a study of tumor-infiltrating lymphocytes in primary liver carcinoma. General study points: Compared with blood, tumor repertoires held significantly more in their top 250 clones.

With respect to this clonotype: Its antigen remains unidentified. Given the absence of the conserved phenylalanine or tryptophan at the CDR3 end, a read error is likely.

Production of TCR beta cDNA used around 500 ng total RNA together with a constant-region primer. Libraries of TCR beta came from three nested multiplex PCR rounds with slightly modified ARM-PCR. The study ran its first two PCR rounds for around 9 cycles each, using TRBV1-TRBV30 forward primers and a C-beta reverse primer. MiXCR, applied by TCRdb to the multiplex PCR reads, yields one record per CDR3 protein. The top ten hold about 9.4% of the sample, which has around 330,000 distinct CDR3 sequences, less than 75% seen once. RNA isolated from unsorted whole blood supplied the blood RNA, with germline DNA also extracted. The CDR3 extends over 17 amino acids. In germline, CDR1 is SGHRS, CDR2 YFSETQ. The V gene lost 3 bases and the J gene lost 8 bases, with 23 bases spanning the gap.

This receptor was identified in a man aged 35-49 years with primary liver carcinoma and hepatitis B virus infection. The sample comprised peripheral blood. The V call is TRBV5-1, the J call TRBJ2-2; D may correspond to TRBD1 or TRBD2 (5 bases each). CDR3 amino acids: CASSSRTDGAGAGELFL. The DNA of the CDR3 is TGCGCCAGCAGCTCAAGAACGGACGGGGCGGGCGCTGGGGAGCTGTTTCTT.